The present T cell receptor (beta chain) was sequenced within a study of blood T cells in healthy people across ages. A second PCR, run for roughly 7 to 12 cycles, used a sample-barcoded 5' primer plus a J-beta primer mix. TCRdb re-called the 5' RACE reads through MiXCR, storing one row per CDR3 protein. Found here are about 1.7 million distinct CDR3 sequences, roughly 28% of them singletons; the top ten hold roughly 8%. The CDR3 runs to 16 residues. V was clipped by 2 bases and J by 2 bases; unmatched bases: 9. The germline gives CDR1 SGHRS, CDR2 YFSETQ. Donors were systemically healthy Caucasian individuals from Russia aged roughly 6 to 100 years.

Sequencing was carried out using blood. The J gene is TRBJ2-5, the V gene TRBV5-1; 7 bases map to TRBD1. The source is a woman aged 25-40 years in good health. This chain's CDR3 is CASSFGPQGKQETQYF. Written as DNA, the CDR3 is TGCGCCAGCAGCTTTGGTCCACAGGGGAAGCAAGAGACCCAGTACTTC.